The 21 T cell receptor beta chains below come from one sample, sequenced in a study of blood T cell repertoires in COVID-19. Data came from immunoSEQ multiplex PCR; TCRdb stores just in-frame clones and leaves some out. The profile shows about 250,000 clones, roughly 86% of them singletons. Specimen: peripheral blood. The source is a woman in her fifties or sixties who had recovered from COVID-19.

This clone was detected once. The chain recombines TRBV6-6 with TRBJ1-1, with 8 positions matching TRBD1. The germline gives CDR1 MNHNY, CDR2 SVGAGI (reference sequence). This CDR3 has 16 residues. V shed 2 bases, J shed 1 base, and the junction held 6 bases outside the gene matches. CDR3 residues: CASSYPIGTGNTEAFF. Here the CDR3 DNA reads TGTGCCAGCAGTTACCCTATTGGGACAGGGAACACTGAAGCTTTCTTT.

The J gene is TRBJ2-7, the V gene TRBV4-3, with a tentative D call TRBD2 (7 bases). The CDR3 length is 15 residues. The germline V gene has CDR1 LGHNA and CDR2 YSLEER. The V and J ends lost 4 bases and 0 bases respectively, with 13 bases between them. This chain's CDR3 is CASSPGAGASYEQYF. CDR3 DNA sequence: TGCGCCAGCAGCCCGGGGGCGGGGGCCTCCTACGAGCAGTACTTC.

The chain links TRBV5-1 to TRBJ2-7; D remains unclear. The germline V gene encodes CDR1 SGHRS and CDR2 YFSETQ. CDR3 length equals 13 residues. Deletions cut 1 base from V and 3 bases from J, with 8 bases between. The CDR3 loop reads CASSLSPGYEQYF. CDR3 DNA: TGCGCCAGCAGCTTGTCCCCGGGCTACGAGCAGTACTTC.

This clone was seen at least ten times. The rearrangement uses TRBV4-1 and TRBJ2-2; a weak D match, TRBD2 (5 bases). V dropped 1 base and J dropped 0 bases, with 18 bases sitting between them. Germline CDR1 MGHRA, CDR2 YSYEKL. This CDR3 comprises 19 residues. As DNA, the CDR3 is TGCGCCAGCAGCCAAGTTGTAGGGAGTACCGGGACGAACACCGGGGAGCTGTTTTTT. Protein: CASSQVVGSTGTNTGELFF.

This clone was picked up a small number of times. The chain recombines TRBV3-1 (or the pseudogene TRBV3-2) with TRBJ2-5; 10 bases are a match to TRBD2. Germline assignment: CDR1 LGHDT and CDR2 YNNKEL (reference sequence). The CDR3 extends over 15 amino acids. V lost 4 bases to trimming and J lost 2 bases; unmatched junction nucleotides: 4. CDR3 coding DNA: TGTGCCAGCAGCCGAGGGACTAGCGAACAAGAGACCCAGTACTTC. Protein: CASSRGTSEQETQYF.

This clone was counted only a few times. The J gene is TRBJ1-1, the V gene TRBV6-5; the match to TRBD1 covers 8 bases. This CDR3 has 15 amino acids. J gave up 6 bases and V 6 bases, and 12 bases lay outside the gene matches. Germline V lookup: CDR1 MNHEY, CDR2 SVGAGI. CDR3 sequence (DNA): TGTGCCAGCAGCCCCACGGACAGGGTCTCGTCTGAAGCTTTCTTT. Amino acid sequence: CASSPTDRVSSEAFF.

This chain links TRBV9 with TRBJ1-2; no firm D call. CDR3 length: 15 amino acids. Looked up from germline, CDR1 is SGDLS and CDR2 is YYNGEE. V lost 0 bases and J lost 0, with 9 bases in between. The CDR3 coding sequence is TGTGCCAGCAGCGTAGCTCACACCTCTAACTATGGCTACACCTTC. Translated: CASSVAHTSNYGYTF.

This clone was observed a few times. The CDR3 region is CASSLIRGGSGNTIYF. The CDR3 DNA sequence: TGTGCCAGCAGCTTAATCAGAGGGGGTTCTGGAAACACCATATATTTT. The rearrangement joins TRBV7-6 to TRBJ1-3; D is possibly TRBD1 (6 bases). The V gene lost 2 bases and the J gene lost 1 base, with 12 bases spanning the gap. The CDR3 length is 16 residues. CDR1 is SGHVS, CDR2 FNYEAQ, per germline.

Notes on this clone: The same CDR3 can be traced to other DNA sequences in this sample. The chain combines TRBV7-2 with TRBJ2-3; 8 positions agree with TRBD2. The V gene's germline CDR1 is SGHTA and CDR2 FQGNSA. CDR3 length equals 16 residues. The V and J ends lost 1 base and 3 bases, in that order; junction bases with no gene match: 6. The CDR3 nucleotides read TGTGCCAGCAGCTTAGAAGGACGGGGGGGGACAGATACGCAGTATTTT. Its protein is CASSLEGRGGTDTQYF.

This clone has just one count. The J gene is TRBJ2-7, the V gene TRBV6-5; D perhaps matches TRBD2 (7 bases). The V and J ends lost 5 bases and 5 bases respectively, with 10 bases between them. Looked up from germline, CDR1 is MNHEY and CDR2 is SVGAGI. The CDR3 loop spans 12 amino acids. CDR3 DNA sequence: TGTGCCAGCAGTCGGGGGGCCAACGAGCAGTACTTC. It is translated as CASSRGANEQYF.

The CDR3 DNA reads TGTGCCAGCTCACCCGAAGGGAGGGCCTACGAGCAGTACTTC. It is translated as CASSPEGRAYEQYF. The chain employs TRBV18 and TRBJ2-7; 7 nucleotides align to TRBD2. The CDR3 covers 14 residues. The V gene's germline CDR1 is KGHSH and CDR2 LQKENI. The V segment lost 3 bases and the J segment 2 bases; nucleotides outside the gene matches: 4.

This clone was observed a single time. The chain carries TRBV3-1 (or the pseudogene TRBV3-2) and TRBJ2-4; 12 bases line up with TRBD1. The CDR3 is 20 amino acids. V dropped 1 base and J dropped 1; count of bases not matched to a gene: 11. Germline CDR1 and CDR2: LGHDT and YNNKEL (reference sequence). The CDR3 loop reads CASSQVGPGQGAWAKNIQYF. As DNA, the CDR3 is TGTGCCAGCAGCCAAGTGGGACCGGGACAGGGGGCTTGGGCCAAAAACATTCAGTACTTC.

The chain joins TRBV3-1 (or the pseudogene TRBV3-2) to TRBJ2-5; D is possibly TRBD2 (5 bases). The CDR3 has 13 residues. CDR1 and CDR2 from the germline V gene are LGHDT and YNNKEL (reference sequence). Trimming pared 3 bases from V and 5 bases from J, leaving 10 bases between. The CDR3 here is CASSQVPGETQYF. CDR3 DNA: TGTGCCAGCAGCCAGGTTCCGGGGGAGACCCAGTACTTC.

The chain recombines TRBV5-1 with TRBJ1-4; D gene unclear. Trimming shortened V by 4 bases and J by 3 bases, and 13 bases separated the two germline ends. There are 15 residues in the CDR3. Germline V gene lookup returns CDR1 SGHRS and CDR2 YFSETQ. The CDR3 DNA is TGCGCCAGCAGCCCAACCAGATCTGCTAATGAAAAACTGTTTTTT. Protein: CASSPTRSANEKLFF.

This chain connects TRBV5-1 to TRBJ2-2; 8 positions match TRBD2. The J segment lost 6 bases and the V segment lost 7 bases, leaving 5 bases of the junction unmatched. The CDR3 sequence is 13 residues long. Per the germline V gene, CDR1 is SGHRS and CDR2 is YFSETQ. CDR3 region: CASGLAGAGELFF. The CDR3, as DNA: TGCGCCAGCGGACTAGCCGGGGCCGGGGAGCTGTTTTTT.

This rearrangement joins TRBV5-4 to TRBJ1-2; D perhaps matches TRBD1 (6 bases). V gave up 0 bases and J gave up 6 bases, with 18 bases separating them. The CDR3 spans 16 residues. Germline loops: CDR1 SGHNT, CDR2 YYREEE (reference sequence). The CDR3 is CASSLDPQGHEDGYTF. The DNA for the CDR3 is TGTGCCAGCAGCTTGGATCCCCAGGGGCATGAAGATGGCTACACCTTC.

The chain carries TRBV5-1 and TRBJ2-7; D gene unclear. Looked up from germline, CDR1 is SGHRS and CDR2 is YFSETQ. CDR3 length equals 13 residues. V was cut by 1 base and J by 2 bases, with 7 bases left in between. The DNA for the CDR3 is TGCGCCAGCAGCTTGCCGGAGACCTACGAGCAGTACTTC. It translates to CASSLPETYEQYF.

J is TRBJ1-1 and V is TRBV5-1, with D uncertain. With 3 bases removed from V and 5 bases from J, the gap between germline ends came to 14 bases. Germline values: CDR1 SGHRS, CDR2 YFSETQ. The CDR3 has 14 residues. This CDR3 reads CASSSQPQATEAFF. DNA for the CDR3: TGCGCCAGCAGCTCACAACCCCAGGCAACTGAAGCTTTCTTT.

The rearrangement joins TRBV19 to TRBJ2-4, with 9 positions matching TRBD1. The CDR3 contains 14 residues. V gave up 3 bases and J gave up 8 bases; unmatched junction bases: 5. The germline V gene encodes CDR1 LNHDA and CDR2 SQIVND (reference sequence). CDR3 in DNA: TGTGCCAGTAGTATGGGGACAGGGAAGTACATTCAGTACTTC. Encoded protein: CASSMGTGKYIQYF. Full variable domain (rest looked up from reference TRBV19 and TRBJ2-4): DGGITQSPKYLFRKEGQNVTLSCEQNLNHDAMYWYRQDPGQGLRLIYYSQIVNDFQKGDIAEGYSVSREKKESFPLTVTSAQKNPTAFYLCASSMGTGKYIQYFGAGTRLSVL.

This chain joins TRBV27 and TRBJ2-2; TRBD1 matches at 8 bases. Germline loops: CDR1 MNHEY, CDR2 SMNVEV (reference sequence). With V trimmed by 7 bases and J by 7 bases, 11 bases remained unmatched. CDR3 length: 15 amino acids. CDR3 sequence reads: CASKTTRGRVGELFF. The CDR3 bases are TGTGCCAGCAAAACGACCAGGGGGCGGGTCGGGGAGCTGTTTTTT.

The chain carries TRBV7-6 and TRBJ2-2; 7 nucleotides match TRBD1. The V gene end was trimmed by 3 bases and the J gene end by 1 base; junction bases not matched to a gene: 8. This CDR3 has 17 amino acids. The germline V gene has CDR1 SGHVS and CDR2 FNYEAQ. The CDR3 region has the DNA TGTGCCAGCAGCTTGGAAAGGGACAGCCTGAACACCGGGGAGCTGTTTTTT. Its translation: CASSLERDSLNTGELFF.